The next 12 T cell receptor beta chains were all read from a single sample in a study of T cell responses to AZD1222 COVID-19 vaccine. Data came from immunoSEQ multiplex PCR; TCRdb stores just in-frame clones and leaves some out. This repertoire shows 150,000 to 200,000 clones, about nine tenths found once; its top ten account for roughly 1.3%. The sequencing used peripheral blood, collected on day 0 of AZD1222 vaccination. Receptors originate from an adult in good health.

On this clone: This CDR3 is also generated by other DNA sequences in the sample. The V call is TRBV19, the J call TRBJ1-5, with D hard to call. Germline V gene lookup returns CDR1 LNHDA and CDR2 SQIVND (reference sequence). V gave up 2 bases and J gave up 6 bases, with 5 bases separating them. CDR3 length: 12 amino acids. Here the CDR3 reads CASSIIGQPQHF. DNA for the CDR3: TGTGCCAGTAGTATAATAGGTCAGCCCCAGCATTTT.

The chain is built from TRBV6-5 and TRBJ2-7; tentatively, D is TRBD2 (6 bases). The germline V gene has CDR1 MNHEY and CDR2 SVGAGI. V lost 7 bases and J lost 4, with 20 bases in between. This CDR3 is built from 15 residues. Here the CDR3 reads CASTPMTGGGYEQYF. The CDR3 DNA sequence: TGTGCCAGCACCCCTATGACCGGGGGTGGGTACGAGCAGTACTTC.

There are a few counts of this clone. V and J are TRBV28 and TRBJ2-7; D is possibly TRBD2 (5 bases). This CDR3 is 12 amino acids long. V lost 8 bases to trimming and J lost 2 bases, with 10 bases between them. Germline loops: CDR1 MDHEN, CDR2 SYDVKM. DNA for the CDR3: TGTGCCAGCGAGGGAAGGACCTACGAGCAGTACTTC. Its translation is CASEGRTYEQYF.

The CDR3 spells CAISEIPLETSNNEQFF. The CDR3 DNA follows: TGTGCCATCAGTGAGATACCGTTAGAGACTAGTAATAATGAGCAGTTCTTC. The V and J genes are TRBV10-3 and TRBJ2-1; perhaps TRBD2 as D (6 bases). The ends were cut back, 2 bases at V and 7 bases at J, with 21 bases in the middle. Germline values: CDR1 ENHRY, CDR2 SYGVKD. The CDR3 contains 17 residues.

This chain joins TRBV28 and TRBJ1-2; D not resolved. CDR1 and CDR2 from the germline V gene are MDHEN and SYDVKM. V lost 2 bases, J lost 8 bases, and 15 bases lay in between. This CDR3 comprises 14 residues. In DNA form, the CDR3 reads TGTGCCAGCAGTTTAAACCCTATAGCTATAGGCTACACCTTC. Protein sequence: CASSLNPIAIGYTF.

This clone was detected only once. The chain combines TRBV6-4 with TRBJ1-3; D remains ambiguous. The CDR3 totals 12 residues. CDR1 and CDR2 from the germline V gene are MRHNA and SNTAGT. V lost 6 bases to trimming and J lost 6 bases, with 9 bases between them. The CDR3 DNA reads as TGTGCCAGCAGGGTCCCCCCAAACACCATATATTTT. The encoded protein is CASRVPPNTIYF.

This clone showed up just once. The chain is built from TRBV2 and TRBJ1-2; D not resolved. The ends were cut back, 9 bases at V and 8 bases at J, with 16 bases in the middle. This CDR3 is 12 amino acids long. Germline assignment: CDR1 SNHLY and CDR2 FYNNEI. CDR3: CARSNGPPGYTF. As DNA, the CDR3 is TGTGCCAGATCAAACGGGCCACCCGGCTACACCTTC. The full variable domain, in which reference TRBV2 and TRBJ1-2 provide the parts outside the CDR3, is EPEVTQTPSHQVTQMGQEVILRCVPISNHLYFYWYRQILGQKVEFLVSFYNNEISEKSEIFDDQFSVERPDGSNFTLKIRSTKLEDSAMYFCARSNGPPGYTFGSGTRLTVV.

V and J are TRBV5-8 and TRBJ2-5; 9 nucleotides agree with TRBD2. Looked up from germline, CDR1 is SGHTS and CDR2 is YDEGEE. V was clipped by 2 bases and J by 2 bases; unmatched bases: 7. This CDR3 has 16 residues. The CDR3 region is CASSLGSGSPQETQYF. The CDR3 DNA follows: TGTGCCAGCAGCTTAGGTAGCGGGAGTCCTCAAGAGACCCAGTACTTC.

The CDR3, as DNA: TGTGCCAGTAGTATTGGCCAAAATTCACCCCTCCACTTT. This translates into CASSIGQNSPLHF. The V gene is TRBV19, the J gene TRBJ1-6; no reliable D call. There are 13 residues in the CDR3. CDR1 LNHDA and CDR2 SQIVND come from the germline V gene (reference sequence). V lost 3 bases and J 7 bases, leaving 7 bases between the germline ends. Looking up the rest from reference TRBV19 and TRBJ1-6 gives the full variable domain: DGGITQSPKYLFRKEGQNVTLSCEQNLNHDAMYWYRQDPGQGLRLIYYSQIVNDFQKGDIAEGYSVSREKKESFPLTVTSAQKNPTAFYLCASSIGQNSPLHFGNGTRLTVT.

In this sample, this clone turned up once. The chain employs TRBV9 and TRBJ2-7; D is perhaps TRBD1 (6 bases). The CDR3 runs to 17 residues. The germline V and J ends were trimmed by 2 bases and 3 bases, with 21 bases remaining between them. The germline gives CDR1 SGDLS, CDR2 YYNGEE. The CDR3 region has the DNA TGTGCCAGCAGCGTGCCCCCTCCCAGGGGATTGAACTACGAGCAGTACTTC. It is translated as CASSVPPPRGLNYEQYF.

CDR3 amino acids: CASSFSLVTIDYTF. In DNA form, the CDR3 reads TGTGCCAGCAGCTTTTCACTCGTGACTATCGACTACACCTTC. The rearrangement uses TRBV7-2 and TRBJ1-2, with D unclear. The CDR3 sequence is 14 residues long. Trimming took 3 bases from V and 10 from J, leaving 18 bases between them. Germline V gene data show CDR1 as SGHTA and CDR2 as FQGNSA. The whole variable domain, remainder taken from reference TRBV7-2 and TRBJ1-2, is GAGVSQSPSNKVTEKGKDVELRCDPISGHTALYWYRQSLGQGLEFLIYFQGNSAPDKSGLPSDRFSAERTGGSVSTLTIQRTQQEDSAVYLCASSFSLVTIDYTFGSGTRLTVV.

This chain links TRBV7-9 with TRBJ1-1; D call uncertain. Germline values: CDR1 SEHNR, CDR2 FQNEAQ (reference sequence). Trimming shortened V by 4 bases and J by 5 bases, and 11 bases separated the two germline ends. The CDR3 totals 13 residues. This chain's CDR3 is CASSSIRKTEAFF. CDR3 coding DNA: TGTGCCAGCAGCTCCATCCGGAAGACTGAAGCTTTCTTT.